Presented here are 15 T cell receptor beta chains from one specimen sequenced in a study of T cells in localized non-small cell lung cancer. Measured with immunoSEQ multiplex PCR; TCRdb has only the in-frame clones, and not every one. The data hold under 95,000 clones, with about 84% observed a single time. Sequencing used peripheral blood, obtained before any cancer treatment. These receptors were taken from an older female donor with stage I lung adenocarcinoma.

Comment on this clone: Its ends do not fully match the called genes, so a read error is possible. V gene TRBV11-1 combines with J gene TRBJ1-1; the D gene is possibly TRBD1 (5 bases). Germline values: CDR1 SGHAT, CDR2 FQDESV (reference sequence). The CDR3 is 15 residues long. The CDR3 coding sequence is TGTGCCAGCAACTTAGCCCCCGGAGAATTGGGGGATGCTTTCTTT. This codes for CASNLAPGELGDAFF. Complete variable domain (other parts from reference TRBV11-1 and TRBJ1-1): EAEVAQSPRYKITEKSQAVAFWCDPISGHATLYWYRQILGQGPELLVQFQDESVVDDSQLPKDRFSAERLKGVDSTLKIQPAELGDSAMYLCASNLAPGELGDAFFGQGTRLTVV.

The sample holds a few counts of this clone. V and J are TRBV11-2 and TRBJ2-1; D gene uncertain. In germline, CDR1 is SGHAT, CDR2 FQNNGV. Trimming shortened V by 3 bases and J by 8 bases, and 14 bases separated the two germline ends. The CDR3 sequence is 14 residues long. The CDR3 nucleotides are TGTGCCAGCAGCTTCAGCCCAACAAGGGATGAGCAGTTCTTC. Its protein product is CASSFSPTRDEQFF.

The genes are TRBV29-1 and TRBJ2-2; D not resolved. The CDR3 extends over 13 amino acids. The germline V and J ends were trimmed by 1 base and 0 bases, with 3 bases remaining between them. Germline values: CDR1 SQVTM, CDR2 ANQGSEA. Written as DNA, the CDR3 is TGCAGCGTTGAAGCCACGAACACCGGGGAGCTGTTTTTT. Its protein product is CSVEATNTGELFF.

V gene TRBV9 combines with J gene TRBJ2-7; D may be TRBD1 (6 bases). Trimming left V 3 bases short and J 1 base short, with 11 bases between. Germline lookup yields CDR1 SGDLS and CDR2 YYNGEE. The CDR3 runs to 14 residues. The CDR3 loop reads CASSARRGSYEQYF. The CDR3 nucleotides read TGTGCCAGCAGCGCCCGCAGGGGTTCCTACGAGCAGTACTTC. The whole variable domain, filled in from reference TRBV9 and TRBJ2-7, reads DSGVTQTPKHLITATGQRVTLRCSPRSGDLSVYWYQQSLDQGLQFLIQYYNGEERAKGNILERFSAQQFPDLHSELNLSSLELGDSALYFCASSARRGSYEQYFGPGTRLTVT.

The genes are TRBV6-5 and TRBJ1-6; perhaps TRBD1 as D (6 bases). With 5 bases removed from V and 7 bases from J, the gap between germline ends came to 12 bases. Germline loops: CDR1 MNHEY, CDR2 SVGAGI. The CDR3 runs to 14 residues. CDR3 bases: TGTGCCAGCAGTAAGGACAGCGTCAATTCACCCCTCCACTTT. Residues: CASSKDSVNSPLHF.

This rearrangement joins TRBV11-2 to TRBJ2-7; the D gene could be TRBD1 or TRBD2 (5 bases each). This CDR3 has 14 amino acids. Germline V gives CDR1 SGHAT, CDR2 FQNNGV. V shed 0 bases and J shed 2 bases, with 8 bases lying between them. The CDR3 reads CASSLDQGPYEQYF. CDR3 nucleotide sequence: TGTGCCAGCAGCTTAGATCAGGGACCCTACGAGCAGTACTTC.

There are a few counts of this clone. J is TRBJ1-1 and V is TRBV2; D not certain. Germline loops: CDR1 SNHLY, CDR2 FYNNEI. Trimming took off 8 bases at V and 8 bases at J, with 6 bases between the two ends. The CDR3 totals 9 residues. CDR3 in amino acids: CASGTEAFF. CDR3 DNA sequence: TGTGCCAGCGGAACGGAAGCTTTCTTT.

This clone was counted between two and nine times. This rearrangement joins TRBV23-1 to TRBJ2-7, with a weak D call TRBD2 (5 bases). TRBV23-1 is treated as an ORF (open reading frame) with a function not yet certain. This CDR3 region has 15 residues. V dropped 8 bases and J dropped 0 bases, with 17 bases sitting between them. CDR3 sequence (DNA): TGCGCCAGCCGCACGGGGTTTCCCCTCTCCTACGAGCAGTACTTC. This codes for CASRTGFPLSYEQYF.

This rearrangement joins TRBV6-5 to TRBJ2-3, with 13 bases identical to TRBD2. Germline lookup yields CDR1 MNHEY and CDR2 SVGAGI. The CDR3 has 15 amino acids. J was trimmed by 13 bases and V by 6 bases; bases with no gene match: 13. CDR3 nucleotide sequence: TGTGCCAGCAGGACCCAGGGACTAGCGGGGAGCGGGGAGTATTTT. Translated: CASRTQGLAGSGEYF.

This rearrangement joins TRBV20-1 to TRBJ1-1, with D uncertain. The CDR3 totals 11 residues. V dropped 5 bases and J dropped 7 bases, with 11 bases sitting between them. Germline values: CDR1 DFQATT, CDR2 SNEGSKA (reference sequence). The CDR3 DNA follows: TGCAGTGCTGGAGGATTCATTGAAGCTTTCTTT. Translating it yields CSAGGFIEAFF.

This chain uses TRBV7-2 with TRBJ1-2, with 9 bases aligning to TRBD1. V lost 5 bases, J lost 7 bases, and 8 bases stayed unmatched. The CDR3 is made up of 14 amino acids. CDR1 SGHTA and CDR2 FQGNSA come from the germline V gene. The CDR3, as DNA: TGTGCCAGCAGCCGCCCGGGACAGGGCTTTGGCTACACCTTC. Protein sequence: CASSRPGQGFGYTF.

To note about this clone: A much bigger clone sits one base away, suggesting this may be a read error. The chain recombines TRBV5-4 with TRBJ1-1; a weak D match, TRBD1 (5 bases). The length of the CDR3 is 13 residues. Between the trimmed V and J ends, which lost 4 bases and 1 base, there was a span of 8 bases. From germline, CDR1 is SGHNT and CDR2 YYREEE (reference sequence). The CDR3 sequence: CASSLTGNTEAFF. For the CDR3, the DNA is TGTGCCAGCAGCCTAACAGGGAACACTGAAGCTTTCTTT.

The CDR3 nucleotides read TGTGCCAGCAGCTTGGACGGGACAGGGAACTATGGCTACACCTTC. It translates to CASSLDGTGNYGYTF. The gene calls are TRBV7-6 and TRBJ1-2; 9 bases are shared with TRBD1. CDR3 size: 15 residues. Unmatched junction bases numbered 4, after V lost 3 bases and J lost 2 bases. The germline gives CDR1 SGHVS, CDR2 FNYEAQ.

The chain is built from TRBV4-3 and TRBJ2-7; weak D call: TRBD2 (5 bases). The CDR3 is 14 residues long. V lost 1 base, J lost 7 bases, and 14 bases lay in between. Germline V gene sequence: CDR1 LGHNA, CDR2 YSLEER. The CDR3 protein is CASSQVGSRGEQYF. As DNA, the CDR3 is TGCGCCAGCAGCCAAGTCGGCTCCCGCGGGGAGCAGTACTTC.

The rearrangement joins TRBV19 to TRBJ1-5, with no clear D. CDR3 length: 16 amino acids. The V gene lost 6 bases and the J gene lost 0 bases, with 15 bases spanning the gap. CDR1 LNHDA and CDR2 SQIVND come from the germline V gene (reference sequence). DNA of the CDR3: TGTGCCAGTAGAGCACCGTGGCATAATAGCAATCAGCCCCAGCATTTT. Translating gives CASRAPWHNSNQPQHF.